The present TCR beta chain was sequenced within a study of cytomegalovirus exposure and HLA in healthy donors. Study overall: Membership in the Caucasian-associated ancestry cluster was found for around 81% of approximately 400 genotyped donors. Study conclusions and caveats: Roughly uniform depth of sequencing across donors was assumed in presence/absence analyses. In an earlier analysis, about 87% or about 30%: the productive usage of most TCR beta V segments. What TCR beta sequences reportedly achieved was accurate prediction of HLA-A and HLA-B alleles in most subjects.

The PCR had 60 Vbeta and 13 Jbeta primers. Sequenced by immunoSEQ multiplex PCR; TCRdb stores in-frame clones only, minus some. This sample has roughly 90,000 clones, with 80% found just once. This clone was seen more than once but under ten times. The antigen remains undetermined. Sequencing used PBMCs. The TCR was taken from a man aged 18 to 29 in good health and CMV-seronegative.

The CDR3 sequence is CAWSLAWGSSYEQYF. CDR3 nucleotides: TGTGCCTGGAGTCTGGCTTGGGGCTCCTCCTACGAGCAGTACTTC. V is TRBV30 and J is TRBJ2-7; possible D gene TRBD1, 5 bases. V lost 2 bases, J lost 0 bases, and 14 bases lay in between. The germline V gene encodes CDR1 GTSNPN and CDR2 SVGIG (reference sequence). This CDR3 region has 15 residues. Together with reference TRBV30 and TRBJ2-7, the CDR3 gives the full variable domain: SQTIHQWPATLVQPVGSPLSLECTVEGTSNPNLYWYRQAAGRGLQLLFYSVGIGQISSEVPQNLSASRPQDRQFILSSKKLLLSDSGFYLCAWSLAWGSSYEQYFGPGTRLTVT.